This T cell receptor beta chain was documented in a study of human T cells and chemical hapten exposure. The study, taken as a whole, reports: Counts of expanded TCRs at PT1 were positively correlated with patch test score.

TCRdb ran MiXCR on the RACE reads and lists one entry per CDR3 protein. Here the sample spans about 120,000 distinct CDR3 sequences, 13% being singletons. Losses at the gene ends were 4 bases for V and 4 bases for J; bases not matched to a gene: 2. Looked up from germline, CDR1 is SSHAT and CDR2 is FNYEAQ (reference sequence). The CDR3 runs to 13 residues. This clonotype was detected a few times. Its cognate antigen is unknown. Regarding time point: pre-sensitization, week 0. Treatment reported: therapeutic diphenylcyclopropenone sensitization with weekly scalp DPC. The sequence was collected from a woman aged 18-35 years with alopecia areata. Some clones in this sample may be carry-over from other donors' samples. This rearrangement joins TRBV7-7 to TRBJ2-5; 8 bases line up with TRBD1. The sequencing here drew on whole blood, taken in connection with sensitization to the hapten diphenylcyclopropenone (DPC). CDR3 in DNA: TGTGCCAGCAGCTCGGACAGGGCAGAGACCCAGTACTTC. It codes for CASSSDRAETQYF.